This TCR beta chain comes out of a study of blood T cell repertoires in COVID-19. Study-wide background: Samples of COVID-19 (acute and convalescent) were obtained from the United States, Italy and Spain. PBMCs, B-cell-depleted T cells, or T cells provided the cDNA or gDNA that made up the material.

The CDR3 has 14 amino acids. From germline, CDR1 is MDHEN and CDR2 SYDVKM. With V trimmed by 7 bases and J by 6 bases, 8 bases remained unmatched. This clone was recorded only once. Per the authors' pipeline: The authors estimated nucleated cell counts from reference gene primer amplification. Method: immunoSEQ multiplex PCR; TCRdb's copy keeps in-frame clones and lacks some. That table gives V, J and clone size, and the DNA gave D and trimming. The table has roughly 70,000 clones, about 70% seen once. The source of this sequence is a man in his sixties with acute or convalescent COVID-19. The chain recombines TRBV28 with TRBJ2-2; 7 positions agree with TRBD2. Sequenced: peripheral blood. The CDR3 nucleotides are TGTGCCAGCATTATGGGAGGGGAGGCCGGGGAGCTGTTTTTT. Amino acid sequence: CASIMGGEAGELFF.